Listed below are T cell receptor beta chains from one sample, sequenced in a study of blood T cell repertoires in COVID-19. Produced via immunoSEQ multiplex PCR; TCRdb's table is partial and in-frame only. The sample lists roughly 200,000 clones, around 84% seen once, with roughly 20% in the top ten. The sample comprised PBMCs or T cells enriched from blood (not recorded which). All receptors derive from a middle-aged man who had recovered from COVID-19. Each CDR3 is given with its conserved first and last residue.

j_gene,v_gene,CDR3aa
TRBJ2-3,TRBV1,CTSGTSEATDTQYF
TRBJ1-2,TRBV6-2/TRBV6-3,CASSTTGGYTF
TRBJ1-1,TRBV9,CASSGGTEAFF
TRBJ2-1,TRBV30,CAWSAPWGLADYNEQFF
TRBJ2-7,TRBV4-3,CASSQGMDRGPYEQYF
TRBJ2-7,TRBV19,CASSETGYEQYF
TRBJ1-3,TRBV19,CASSTIGTAGNTIYF
TRBJ2-2,TRBV5-5,CASSLAGGAVGELFF
TRBJ2-1,TRBV6-2/TRBV6-3,CASSYSRTSGNEQFF
TRBJ1-5,TRBV15,CATSNGINQPQHF
TRBJ1-1,TRBV24-1,CATSDPGQAEAFF
TRBJ2-7,TRBV4-1,CASSQVGTGGWYEQYF
TRBJ1-4,TRBV3-1/TRBV3-2,CASSQQGAGKEKLFF
TRBJ1-1,TRBV18,CASSKTGLNTEAFF
TRBJ2-3,TRBV6-4,CASSDSLAGADTQYF
TRBJ2-7,TRBV7-9,CASSLVDTSYEQYF
TRBJ2-5,TRBV29-1,CTGREKETQYF
TRBJ2-5,TRBV18,CASSPPGGGVLETQYF
TRBJ1-1,TRBV19,CASTPGRTGGRSNTEAFF
TRBJ2-7,TRBV2,CASSHTGTNTYEQYF
TRBJ1-4,TRBV19,CASSSPDSNEKLFF
TRBJ2-7,TRBV4-1,CASSQTSTSGRINEQYF
TRBJ1-1,TRBV25-1,CASSESARGAEAFF
TRBJ1-1,TRBV7-2,CASSPWTGEAFF
TRBJ2-5,TRBV7-8,CASSASGRETQYF
TRBJ1-1,TRBV6-5,CASSPTTGSIAEAFF
TRBJ1-2,TRBV5-1,CASSVTDDGYTF
TRBJ2-7,TRBV11-2,CASSTMTSGVAYEQYF
TRBJ1-2,TRBV30,CAWSRGSTNYGYTF
TRBJ2-7,TRBV9,CATWDSPYEQYF
TRBJ1-5,TRBV6-1,CASSERQDRYQPQHF
TRBJ2-2,TRBV7-8,CASSSLQGFGELFF
TRBJ1-5,TRBV10-1,CASSESMGVLDRVAWEPQHF
TRBJ2-1,TRBV7-9,CASSSLKSGRARGEQFF
TRBJ1-1,TRBV7-9,CASSLDRGAEAFF
TRBJ1-1,TRBV27,CASSLTGREAFF
TRBJ1-1,TRBV30,CAWMMRVGAFF
TRBJ1-1,TRBV7-9,CASSLATHSQTGNTEAFF
TRBJ2-2,TRBV27,CASSFLAGELFF
TRBJ1-1,TRBV21-1,CASSFESENTEAFF
TRBJ2-1,TRBV30,CAWSGGPYNEQFF
TRBJ2-1,TRBV13,CASSSEPGQGFHEQFF
TRBJ2-3,TRBV19,CASSPTSGSNTQYF
TRBJ2-1,TRBV6-1,CASSEVPGIYNEQFF
TRBJ2-2,TRBV13,CASSHSGQGTTGELFF
TRBJ2-7,TRBV23-1,CASSHGRGDPSPTYEQYF